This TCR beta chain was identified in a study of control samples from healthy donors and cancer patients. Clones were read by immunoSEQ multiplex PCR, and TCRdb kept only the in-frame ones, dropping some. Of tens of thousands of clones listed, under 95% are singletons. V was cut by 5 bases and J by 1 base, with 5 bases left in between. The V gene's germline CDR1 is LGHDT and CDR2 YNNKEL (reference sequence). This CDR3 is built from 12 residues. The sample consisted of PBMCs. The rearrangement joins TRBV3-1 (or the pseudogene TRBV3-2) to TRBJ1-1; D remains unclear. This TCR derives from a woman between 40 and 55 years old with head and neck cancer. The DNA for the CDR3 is TGTGCCAGCAGCAACCGGAACACTGAAGCTTTCTTT. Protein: CASSNRNTEAFF.